This T cell receptor (beta chain) stems from a study of blood T cell repertoires in COVID-19. About the study: Sources were T cells, B-cell-depleted T cells, or PBMCs; the material itself was cDNA or gDNA.

As originally analysed: For nucleated cells, counts were estimated from reference gene primer amplification. Assay: immunoSEQ multiplex PCR; the TCRdb copy retains only in-frame clones and omits some. The DNA gave D and trimming, while V, J and clone size come from that table. The repertoire holds roughly 390,000 clones, with around 87% as singletons. This CDR3 contains 12 residues. V was shortened by 1 base and J by 6 bases, with 10 bases between the two germline ends. The germline CDR1 and CDR2 sequences are GTSNPN and SVGIG (reference sequence). The sequence came from a woman aged 25 to 39 with COVID-19, enrolled during active disease. Sequencing was performed on peripheral blood. This chain links TRBV30 with TRBJ2-7, with TRBD2 as a possible D gene (6 bases). The CDR3 DNA follows: TGTGCCTGGAGTGACGGGACTTTCGAGCAGTACTTC. Translation gives CAWSDGTFEQYF.